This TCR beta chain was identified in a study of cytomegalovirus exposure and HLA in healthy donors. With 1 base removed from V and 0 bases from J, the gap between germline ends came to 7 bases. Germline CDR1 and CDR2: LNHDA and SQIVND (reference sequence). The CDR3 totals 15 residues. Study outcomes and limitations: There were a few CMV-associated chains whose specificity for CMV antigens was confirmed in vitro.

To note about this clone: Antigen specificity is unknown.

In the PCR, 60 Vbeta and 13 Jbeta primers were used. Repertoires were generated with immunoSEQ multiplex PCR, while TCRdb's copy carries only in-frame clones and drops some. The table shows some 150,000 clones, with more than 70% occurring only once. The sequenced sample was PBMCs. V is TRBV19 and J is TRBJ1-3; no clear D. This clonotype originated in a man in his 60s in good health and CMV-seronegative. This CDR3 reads CASSIVANSGNTIYF. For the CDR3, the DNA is TGTGCCAGTAGTATAGTAGCGAACTCTGGAAACACCATATATTTT.